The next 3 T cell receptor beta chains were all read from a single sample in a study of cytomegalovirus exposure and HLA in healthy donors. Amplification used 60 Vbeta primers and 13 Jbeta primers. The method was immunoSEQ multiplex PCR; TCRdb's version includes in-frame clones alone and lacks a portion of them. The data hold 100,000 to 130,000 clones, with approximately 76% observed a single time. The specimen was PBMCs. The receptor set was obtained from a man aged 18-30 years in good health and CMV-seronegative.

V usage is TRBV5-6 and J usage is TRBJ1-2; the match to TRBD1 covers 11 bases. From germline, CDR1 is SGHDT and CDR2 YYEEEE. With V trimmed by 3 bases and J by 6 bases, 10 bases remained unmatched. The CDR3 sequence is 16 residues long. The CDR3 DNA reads TGTGCCAGCAGCTATACCGGGACAGGGGGGCCTAATGGCTACACCTTC. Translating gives CASSYTGTGGPNGYTF.

The CDR3 DNA reads as TGTGCCAGCAGCTTATCGGGGAGAACGCAGTATTTT. Encoded protein: CASSLSGRTQYF. V gene TRBV7-8 combines with J gene TRBJ2-3; TRBD2 might be the D (5 bases). This CDR3 has 12 amino acids. V lost 2 bases and J lost 9, with 9 bases in between. Germline CDR1 is SGHVS and CDR2 is FQNEAQ.

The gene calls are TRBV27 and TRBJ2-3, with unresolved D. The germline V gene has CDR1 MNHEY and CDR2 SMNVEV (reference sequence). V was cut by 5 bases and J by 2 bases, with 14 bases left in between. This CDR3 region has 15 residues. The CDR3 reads CASSPLTTNTDTQYF. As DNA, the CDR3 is TGTGCCAGCAGTCCCCTGACAACCAACACAGATACGCAGTATTTT.